The rows below give T cell receptor beta chains drawn from one sample of a study of response to subunit inactivated influenza vaccine. In TCRdb, the RT-PCR reads were re-called with MiXCR into one record per CDR3 protein. The sample shows 550,000 to 600,000 distinct CDR3 sequences, approximately 12% of them seen only once. Specimen: PBMCs from blood, collected on the day of vaccination. These receptors all come from a man aged 45-65 years who received an inactivated influenza vaccine. The CDR3 runs from the conserved cysteine through the conserved F or W. A D gene is named only where the DNA matches it firmly. Clone size is given for some rows only: seen once, a few or many times, or a class if the clone is expanded.

abundance: few; j_gene: TRBJ2-2; v_gene: TRBV2; d_gene: -; CDR3aa: CASSEGRILNTGELFF; CDR3nt: TGTGCCAGCAGTGAGGGCAGGATCCTGAACACCGGGGAGCTGTTTTTT
abundance: -; j_gene: TRBJ2-1; v_gene: TRBV29-1; d_gene: -; CDR3aa: CSAAPASNEQFF; CDR3nt: TGCAGCGCCGCGCCCGCCAGCAATGAGCAGTTCTTC
abundance: -; j_gene: TRBJ2-3; v_gene: TRBV29-1; d_gene: -; CDR3aa: CSVTKGLLTDTQYF; CDR3nt: TGCAGCGTAACTAAGGGACTTCTCACAGATACGCAGTATTTT
abundance: -; j_gene: TRBJ2-7; v_gene: TRBV20-1; d_gene: TRBD2; CDR3aa: CSARVAGGLSEQYF; CDR3nt: TGCAGTGCTAGGGTAGCGGGGGGCCTTTCCGAGCAGTACTTC
abundance: few; j_gene: TRBJ1-4; v_gene: TRBV12-3/TRBV12-4; d_gene: -; CDR3aa: CASSPNEQSLAKLFF; CDR3nt: TGTGCCAGCAGCCCCAATGAACAGTCCCTGGCAAAACTGTTTTTT
abundance: -; j_gene: TRBJ2-7; v_gene: TRBV5-4; d_gene: -; CDR3aa: CASSYDSGEQYF; CDR3nt: TGTGCCAGCAGCTACGACTCGGGGGAGCAGTACTTC
abundance: -; j_gene: TRBJ2-7; v_gene: TRBV7-2; d_gene: -; CDR3aa: CASSSRRDYEQYF; CDR3nt: TGTGCCAGCAGCTCCCGGAGGGACTACGAGCAGTACTTC
abundance: many; j_gene: TRBJ2-1; v_gene: TRBV30; d_gene: -; CDR3aa: CAWSRGGSYNEQFF; CDR3nt: TGTGCCTGGAGTAGAGGGGGCTCCTACAATGAGCAGTTCTTC
abundance: -; j_gene: TRBJ2-1; v_gene: TRBV4-3; d_gene: -; CDR3aa: CASSQDLMGEWNEQFF; CDR3nt: TGCGCCAGCAGCCAAGATCTTATGGGGGAGTGGAATGAGCAGTTCTTC
abundance: many; j_gene: TRBJ2-7; v_gene: TRBV5-1; d_gene: -; CDR3aa: CASSWNPGPYEQYF; CDR3nt: TGCGCCAGCAGCTGGAACCCGGGTCCCTACGAGCAGTACTTC
abundance: -; j_gene: TRBJ2-7; v_gene: TRBV4-2; d_gene: TRBD2; CDR3aa: CASSAGTSGNYEQYF; CDR3nt: TGTGCCAGCAGCGCGGGGACTAGCGGGAACTACGAGCAGTACTTC
abundance: -; j_gene: TRBJ2-5; v_gene: TRBV28; d_gene: TRBD2; CDR3aa: CASSLLARTGGAQYF; CDR3nt: TGTGCCAGCAGTTTGCTAGCGCGGACGGGGGGGGCCCAGTACTTC
abundance: few; j_gene: TRBJ2-2; v_gene: TRBV5-1; d_gene: -; CDR3aa: CASSLRTDHRELFF; CDR3nt: TGCGCCAGCAGCTTGCGGACAGACCACCGGGAGCTGTTTTTT
abundance: few; j_gene: TRBJ2-2; v_gene: TRBV11-2; d_gene: -; CDR3aa: CASSLVFKGELFF; CDR3nt: TGTGCCAGCAGCTTAGTTTTTAAGGGGGAGCTGTTTTTT
abundance: -; j_gene: TRBJ2-6; v_gene: TRBV18; d_gene: TRBD2; CDR3aa: CASSPRTSGSSGANVLTF; CDR3nt: TGTGCCAGCTCACCACGAACTAGCGGGAGCTCTGGGGCCAACGTCCTGACTTTC
abundance: few; j_gene: TRBJ1-1; v_gene: TRBV6-1; d_gene: TRBD1; CDR3aa: CASKKGQVNTEAFF; CDR3nt: TGTGCCAGCAAAAAGGGACAGGTCAACACTGAAGCTTTCTTT
abundance: -; j_gene: TRBJ2-5; v_gene: TRBV4-1; d_gene: -; CDR3aa: CASSLLVASAETQYF; CDR3nt: TGCGCCAGCAGTCTTCTCGTGGCTAGCGCCGAGACCCAGTACTTC
abundance: few; j_gene: TRBJ1-2; v_gene: TRBV4-1; d_gene: -; CDR3aa: CASSQAPRVGPGYTF; CDR3nt: TGCGCCAGCAGCCAAGCGCCCAGGGTGGGTCCTGGCTACACCTTC
abundance: few; j_gene: TRBJ2-7; v_gene: TRBV7-2; d_gene: -; CDR3aa: CASSLSPVGEQYF; CDR3nt: TGTGCCAGCAGCTTAAGTCCTGTGGGCGAGCAGTACTTC
abundance: -; j_gene: TRBJ2-5; v_gene: TRBV28; d_gene: TRBD2; CDR3aa: CASSLLGLAGGKETQYF; CDR3nt: TGTGCCAGCAGTTTATTGGGACTAGCGGGAGGTAAAGAGACCCAGTACTTC
abundance: many; j_gene: TRBJ1-2; v_gene: TRBV4-3; d_gene: TRBD1; CDR3aa: CASSQEVTGGGGYTF; CDR3nt: TGCGCCAGCAGCCAAGAAGTGACAGGGGGAGGCGGCTACACCTTC
abundance: few; j_gene: TRBJ2-2; v_gene: TRBV10-3; d_gene: TRBD1; CDR3aa: CAISGIAGQGTGELFF; CDR3nt: TGTGCCATCAGTGGGATAGCGGGACAGGGGACAGGGGAGCTGTTTTTT
abundance: many; j_gene: TRBJ2-1; v_gene: TRBV25-1; d_gene: TRBD1; CDR3aa: CASSRTGVNEQFF; CDR3nt: TGTGCCAGCAGTAGGACAGGAGTGAATGAGCAGTTCTTC
abundance: many; j_gene: TRBJ1-3; v_gene: TRBV10-3; d_gene: -; CDR3aa: CAIRDSSGSSGNTIYF; CDR3nt: TGTGCCATCAGGGATTCATCCGGGAGTTCGGGAAACACCATATATTTT
abundance: -; j_gene: TRBJ2-2; v_gene: TRBV20-1; d_gene: -; CDR3aa: CSAPPGNTGELFF; CDR3nt: TGCAGCGCCCCCCCGGGTAACACCGGGGAGCTGTTTTTT
abundance: many; j_gene: TRBJ2-7; v_gene: TRBV12-3/TRBV12-4; d_gene: -; CDR3aa: CASSTAYEQYF; CDR3nt: TGTGCCAGCAGTACCGCCTACGAGCAGTACTTC
abundance: -; j_gene: TRBJ2-7; v_gene: TRBV6-2/TRBV6-3; d_gene: TRBD2; CDR3aa: CASSYSQGLAGSYEQYF; CDR3nt: TGTGCCAGCAGTTACTCCCAAGGACTAGCGGGATCCTACGAGCAGTACTTC
abundance: -; j_gene: TRBJ2-3; v_gene: TRBV11-2; d_gene: TRBD2; CDR3aa: CASSHSGLAGGITDTQYF; CDR3nt: TGTGCCAGCAGCCATTCTGGACTAGCGGGGGGTATCACAGATACGCAGTATTTT
abundance: -; j_gene: TRBJ2-5; v_gene: TRBV20-1; d_gene: -; CDR3aa: CSATGNRGQWTQYF; CDR3nt: TGCAGTGCTACCGGAAACCGGGGCCAGTGGACCCAGTACTTC
abundance: -; j_gene: TRBJ1-1; v_gene: TRBV18; d_gene: -; CDR3aa: CASSFNRVDTEAFF; CDR3nt: TGTGCCAGCTCATTCAACAGGGTTGACACTGAAGCTTTCTTT
abundance: few; j_gene: TRBJ1-1; v_gene: TRBV20-1; d_gene: -; CDR3aa: CSAPPGGLRTEAFF; CDR3nt: TGCAGTGCTCCGCCCGGGGGATTGAGAACTGAAGCTTTCTTT
abundance: once; j_gene: TRBJ1-5; v_gene: TRBV7-6; d_gene: -; CDR3aa: CASSPAGTSQPQHF; CDR3nt: TGTGCCAGCAGCCCGGCGGGGACGTCACAGCCCCAGCATTTT
abundance: -; j_gene: TRBJ2-7; v_gene: TRBV20-1; d_gene: TRBD2; CDR3aa: CSASGTSGSEQYF; CDR3nt: TGCAGTGCTTCAGGGACTAGCGGATCCGAGCAGTACTTC
abundance: -; j_gene: TRBJ1-2; v_gene: TRBV6-1; d_gene: -; CDR3aa: CASRGAGVSGYTF; CDR3nt: TGTGCCAGCCGGGGAGCAGGGGTATCTGGCTACACCTTC
abundance: few; j_gene: TRBJ2-7; v_gene: TRBV2; d_gene: -; CDR3aa: CASNRVPPPPDEQYF; CDR3nt: TGTGCCAGCAACAGGGTACCCCCACCCCCAGACGAGCAGTACTTC
abundance: -; j_gene: TRBJ1-5; v_gene: TRBV4-3; d_gene: -; CDR3aa: CASSQVVNSNQPQHF; CDR3nt: TGCGCCAGCAGCCAAGTTGTAAATAGCAATCAGCCCCAGCATTTT
abundance: -; j_gene: TRBJ2-7; v_gene: TRBV20-1; d_gene: -; CDR3aa: CSARDLNGYEQYF; CDR3nt: TGCAGTGCTAGAGATCTTAACGGCTACGAGCAGTACTTC
abundance: many; j_gene: TRBJ1-2; v_gene: TRBV10-3; d_gene: -; CDR3aa: CAISESPGYNYGYTF; CDR3nt: TGTGCCATCAGTGAGTCGCCAGGATATAACTATGGCTACACCTTC
abundance: few; j_gene: TRBJ2-1; v_gene: TRBV11-2; d_gene: -; CDR3aa: CASSFVDYNEQFF; CDR3nt: TGTGCCAGCAGCTTCGTCGACTACAATGAGCAGTTCTTC
abundance: -; j_gene: TRBJ2-3; v_gene: TRBV2; d_gene: TRBD1; CDR3aa: CASQDRGGTDTQYF; CDR3nt: TGTGCCAGCCAAGACAGGGGCGGCACAGATACGCAGTATTTT
abundance: -; j_gene: TRBJ2-5; v_gene: TRBV7-9; d_gene: TRBD2; CDR3aa: CASSRMGLAAQYF; CDR3nt: TGTGCCAGCAGCCGAATGGGACTAGCGGCCCAGTACTTC
abundance: many; j_gene: TRBJ2-3; v_gene: TRBV12-3/TRBV12-4; d_gene: -; CDR3aa: CASSFPDTQYF; CDR3nt: TGTGCCAGCAGTTTTCCAGATACGCAGTATTTT
abundance: many; j_gene: TRBJ2-3; v_gene: TRBV7-8; d_gene: TRBD1; CDR3aa: CASSFTPETGGYYDTQYF; CDR3nt: TGTGCCAGCAGCTTTACCCCTGAGACAGGGGGCTATTACGATACGCAGTATTTT